What follows describes a single T cell receptor (beta chain). This CDR3 comprises 14 residues. Per the germline V gene, CDR1 is SGDLS and CDR2 is YYNGEE. V dropped 3 bases and J dropped 3 bases, with 12 bases sitting between them. The source of the sample is a study of blood T cells in healthy people across ages. Together with a sample-barcoded 5' primer, a J-beta primer mix was included in a second PCR lasting about 7 to 11 cycles. TCRdb fed the 5' RACE reads into MiXCR, producing one record per CDR3 protein. This table has 750,000 to 950,000 distinct CDR3 sequences, roughly 28% appearing once. Every sample yielded at least 6.5 million isolated PBMCs. This same sample was also taken into another study, of T cells of mothers and their children. Per that paper: Comparable shaping of TCR recombination output by thymic selection was observed in related and unrelated pairs.

The material sequenced was blood. This clonotype was sampled from a woman between 40 and 50 years old in good health. The rearrangement uses TRBV9 and TRBJ1-2; D remains unclear. The CDR3 is CASSGQLRDYGYTF. As DNA, the CDR3 is TGTGCCAGCAGCGGCCAGTTGCGGGACTATGGCTACACCTTC.